This entry lists 5 T cell receptor beta chains sequenced from one sample in a study of vaccination and CD4 T cells after COVID-19 (dated by TCRdb to about 2022). Reading the label with the study, this specimen's treatment or condition is: approximately 11-day PBMC culture with coronavirus spike peptide pools or control peptides (ViraFEST assay). The protocol used for the library was PCR. The data were produced on an Illumina iSeq 100. DNA from cultured CD4+ T cells was subjected to TCR sequencing with the Oncomine TCR Beta short-read assay at the Johns Hopkins FTIC core. TCRdb reprocessed the public reads (quality trimming at Q25 with fastp, clone calling with MiXCR) and kept in-frame beta chains. Entries that share a CDR3 protein sequence are merged under the most common genes and DNA. In all, the sample holds some 14,000 distinct CDR3 sequences, and about 53% of those were seen once. The ten largest account for around 10% of the sample.

Which antigens these TCRs recognize remains unknown. The sample here was CD4+ T cells from blood, cultured in vitro, taken before SARS-CoV-2 vaccination. The receptor source for this set is a human donor who had recovered from COVID-19.

The chain links TRBV20-1 to TRBJ1-5; a possible D gene is TRBD1 (6 bases). Per the germline V gene, CDR1 is DFQATT and CDR2 is SNEGSKA (reference sequence). V lost 6 bases to trimming and J lost 5 bases, with 14 bases between them. The length of the CDR3 is 13 residues. The CDR3 region is CSARGRGDQPQHF. Here the CDR3 DNA reads TGCAGTGCCCGAGGTAGGGGGGATCAGCCCCAGCATTTT.

J is TRBJ2-3 and V is TRBV20-1; 8 bases map to TRBD2. The CDR3 contains 15 residues. Germline assignment: CDR1 DFQATT and CDR2 SNEGSKA (reference sequence). V was pared by 0 bases and J by 5 bases, with 7 bases of the junction left unmatched. Written as DNA, the CDR3 is TGCAGTGCTAGAGATCCCGGGAGGGCCCAAGATACGCAGTATTTT. It codes for CSARDPGRAQDTQYF.

The V call is TRBV28, the J call TRBJ1-1; the D gene is possibly TRBD1 (5 bases). Per the germline V gene, CDR1 is MDHEN and CDR2 is SYDVKM. The CDR3 sequence is 15 residues long. Between the trimmed V and J ends, which lost 3 bases and 3 bases, there was a span of 14 bases. CDR3 in DNA: TGTGCCAGCAGTTTTATCGGGACTTCGGACACTGAAGCTTTCTTT. Encoded protein: CASSFIGTSDTEAFF.

V is TRBV27 and J is TRBJ1-5; no clear D gene. Germline lookup yields CDR1 MNHEY and CDR2 SMNVEV (reference sequence). V lost 3 bases and J lost 0, with 6 bases in between. The CDR3 covers 14 residues. Here the CDR3 reads CASSFRGSNQPQHF. The CDR3, as DNA: TGTGCCAGCAGTTTCCGCGGTAGCAATCAGCCCCAGCATTTT.

The chain couples TRBV7-2 to TRBJ2-3; D unresolved. CDR3 length: 14 amino acids. Germline lookup yields CDR1 SGHTA and CDR2 FQGNSA. V lost 1 base and J lost 4, with 9 bases in between. CDR3 bases: TGTGCCAGCAGCTTAGTTGGGGTGCCAGATACGCAGTATTTT. Translating it yields CASSLVGVPDTQYF.